This T cell receptor beta chain comes out of a study of blood T cell repertoires in COVID-19. For the study at large: Italy, Spain and the United States were the sources of the convalescent and acute COVID-19 samples.

This CDR3 is 13 amino acids long. Trimming stripped 3 bases from V and 4 bases from J, with 9 bases between. Germline loops: CDR1 LGHDT, CDR2 YNNKEL (reference sequence). Using immunoSEQ multiplex PCR, the repertoire was profiled, and TCRdb retains in-frame clones only, with some absent. This table holds approximately 80,000 clones, approximately 80% found once. This sequence was found in a woman in her 70s with acute or convalescent COVID-19. The chain joins TRBV3-1 (or the pseudogene TRBV3-2) to TRBJ1-2, with D maybe TRBD1 (5 bases). Sequenced material: peripheral blood. The CDR3 DNA reads as TGTGCCAGCAGCCAGGGGGGTAGCTATGGCTACACCTTC. Translation gives CASSQGGSYGYTF.